The 14 T cell receptor beta chains below all came from one sample that was sequenced in a study of T-cell memory formation after mild COVID-19. TCRdb ran MiXCR on the 5' RACE reads and lists one entry per CDR3 protein. The top ten clones hold less than 10% of a sample with roughly 510,000 distinct CDR3 sequences, 17% of them seen once. Sequences were obtained from PBMCs or a T cell subset sorted from them (not recorded which). All receptors derive from an adult woman who had mild COVID-19 (a few samples of this study predate the infection). Cell type and time point are not known.

This clonotype was counted a few times. J is TRBJ2-3 and V is TRBV7-8; 11 bases are shared with TRBD2. CDR3 length: 16 amino acids. V shed 1 base, J shed 5 bases, and the junction held 5 bases outside the gene matches. Germline V gene data show CDR1 as SGHVS and CDR2 as FQNEAQ. The CDR3 here is CASSLDLLAGGDTQYF. For the CDR3, the DNA is TGTGCCAGCAGCTTAGATCTGCTAGCGGGGGGAGATACGCAGTATTTT.

The rearrangement joins TRBV18 to TRBJ2-1, with D possibly TRBD1 on 6 matching bases. The CDR3 is 16 residues long. V lost 2 bases and J 10 bases, leaving 21 bases between the germline ends. Per germline, CDR1 KGHSH and CDR2 LQKENI. The CDR3 loop reads CASSPTFTMDDREQFF. The CDR3 coding sequence is TGTGCCAGCTCACCAACGTTTACAATGGACGACAGGGAGCAGTTCTTC.

In this sample, this clonotype turned up a few times. The genes are TRBV12-3 or TRBV12-4 and TRBJ2-1, with D unclear. The CDR3 covers 10 residues. Trimming took off 6 bases at V and 8 bases at J, with 5 bases between the two ends. The CDR3 here is CASRLHEQFF. The DNA for the CDR3 is TGTGCCAGCAGACTCCATGAGCAGTTCTTC.

This clonotype was seen more than once but under ten times. J is TRBJ2-5 and V is TRBV27; no definite D call. CDR3 length equals 13 residues. V was pared by 8 bases and J by 3 bases, with 13 bases between. Looked up from germline, CDR1 is MNHEY and CDR2 is SMNVEV (reference sequence). The CDR3 loop is CASLPKVEETQYF. The CDR3 nucleotides are TGTGCCAGCCTACCGAAGGTTGAAGAGACCCAGTACTTC.

CDR3 sequence: CASSNRVSYTF. In DNA, the CDR3 is TGTGCCAGCAGCAACAGGGTTAGCTACACCTTC. This chain links TRBV7-2 with TRBJ1-2; D is possibly TRBD1 (6 bases). The germline CDR1 and CDR2 sequences are SGHTA and FQGNSA. This CDR3 has 11 residues. Trimming removed 5 bases from V and 9 bases from J, with 10 bases in between.

As regards this clonotype: At one end the junction does not follow the germline gene, possibly because of a read error. J is TRBJ2-7 and V is TRBV7-7; 9 nucleotides line up with TRBD2. This CDR3 contains 13 residues. Germline V gives CDR1 SSHAT, CDR2 FNYEAQ (reference sequence). CDR3 nucleotide sequence: TGTGCTAGCAGCCCGGGACTAGCAACCGAGCAGTACTTC. Its protein product is CASSPGLATEQYF.

The chain combines TRBV7-2 with TRBJ2-5; maybe TRBD2 (5 bases). Germline lookup yields CDR1 SGHTA and CDR2 FQGNSA. V lost 5 bases, J lost 5 bases, and 18 bases lay in between. The CDR3 contains 15 residues. The CDR3 nucleotides read TGTGCCAGCAGCCTAGGGTCGGCAGGCGGGGAGACCCAGTACTTC. This gives the protein CASSLGSAGGETQYF.

This sequence joins TRBV5-1 and TRBJ2-4, with a possible D match to TRBD2 (5 bases). The CDR3 is 15 residues long. Per germline, CDR1 SGHRS and CDR2 YFSETQ. The V and J ends lost 0 bases and 8 bases respectively, with 15 bases between them. CDR3 DNA sequence: TGCGCCAGCAGCTTGGTCGGCTACGAGAGGGACATTCAGTACTTC. This encodes CASSLVGYERDIQYF.

This chain links TRBV6-2 or TRBV6-3 with TRBJ2-2; D is perhaps TRBD1 (5 bases). CDR1 is MNHEY and CDR2 is SVGEGT in the germline V gene. The V and J ends lost 4 bases and 6 bases respectively, with 12 bases between them. CDR3 length: 14 amino acids. In nucleotides, the CDR3 is TGTGCCAGCAGTTTCGTCAGGGAATCCGGGGAGCTGTTTTTT. Translated: CASSFVRESGELFF.

This CDR3 reads CASSYVGKLFF. The CDR3 DNA reads as TGTGCCAGCAGTTACGTGGGTAAACTGTTTTTT. The chain recombines TRBV6-5 with TRBJ1-4; D remains unclear. This CDR3 has 11 amino acids. Looked up from germline, CDR1 is MNHEY and CDR2 is SVGAGI. The germline V and J ends were trimmed by 2 bases and 11 bases, with 6 bases remaining between them.

This clonotype turned up a few times. The V gene is TRBV6-5, the J gene TRBJ2-3; a possible D gene is TRBD2 (5 bases). The V and J ends lost 0 bases and 4 bases respectively, with 11 bases between them. The CDR3 spans 15 residues. CDR1 is MNHEY, CDR2 SVGAGI, per germline. Here the CDR3 DNA reads TGTGCCAGCAGTTACTCGGGTTGGGGAGCAGATACGCAGTATTTT. Encoded protein: CASSYSGWGADTQYF.

Points on this clonotype: The junction shows a germline mismatch at one end, possibly a read error. In DNA form, the CDR3 reads TGTGCCAGCAGCTTAGCAGGCGGGCGGTACAGTGAGCAGTTCTTC. Amino acids: CASSLAGGRYSEQFF. The rearrangement uses TRBV7-9 and TRBJ2-1, with TRBD2 as a possible D gene (5 bases). The CDR3 covers 15 residues. Looked up from germline, CDR1 is SEHNR and CDR2 is FQNEAQ (reference sequence).

This clonotype was seen once. The chain couples TRBV20-1 to TRBJ1-5; D may be TRBD1 (6 bases). Looked up from germline, CDR1 is DFQATT and CDR2 is SNEGSKA (reference sequence). This CDR3 contains 12 residues. V lost 6 bases, J lost 1 base, and 7 bases lay in between. In DNA, the CDR3 is TGCAGTGCGCAGGGGAGCAATCAGCCCCAGCATTTT. It translates to CSAQGSNQPQHF.

There are a few counts of this clonotype. The V gene is TRBV29-1, the J gene TRBJ2-7; TRBD1 agrees at 9 bases. The CDR3 has 13 amino acids. Germline-derived CDR1 and CDR2 are SQVTM and ANQGSEA. Losses at the gene ends were 3 bases for V and 6 bases for J; bases not matched to a gene: 6. The CDR3 DNA sequence: TGCAGCGTTGACGGGGACAGGGCGGGCGAGCAGTACTTC. Translating gives CSVDGDRAGEQYF.